This T cell receptor beta chain was profiled in a study of blood T cells in healthy people across ages. In the study overall: Template-switching capture recovered about one barcoded beta molecule per two T cells.

The CDR3 length is 17 residues. CDR1 is SGHTA, CDR2 FQGTGA, per germline. V dropped 2 bases and J dropped 4; count of bases not matched to a gene: 10. Study-level points and caveats: Long-lived donors carried more naive CD4+ cells and greater diversity than aged donors. As age increased, TCR beta diversity per million T cells fell in a roughly linear fashion.

A second about 6 to 12 cycle PCR used barcoded and J-beta primers. TCRdb processed the 5' RACE reads anew with MiXCR; each CDR3 protein has one entry. The sample carries 630,000 or so distinct CDR3 sequences, under 30% recorded once. There are many counts of this clonotype. Its antigen is not identified. The sample was blood. The chain couples TRBV7-3 to TRBJ2-3, with 9 bases matching TRBD1. The sequence derives from a woman of 80 years or more in good health. CDR3: CASSLLGGTGRSDTQYF. The CDR3 DNA is TGTGCCAGCAGCTTATTGGGGGGGACAGGGAGGTCAGATACGCAGTATTTT.